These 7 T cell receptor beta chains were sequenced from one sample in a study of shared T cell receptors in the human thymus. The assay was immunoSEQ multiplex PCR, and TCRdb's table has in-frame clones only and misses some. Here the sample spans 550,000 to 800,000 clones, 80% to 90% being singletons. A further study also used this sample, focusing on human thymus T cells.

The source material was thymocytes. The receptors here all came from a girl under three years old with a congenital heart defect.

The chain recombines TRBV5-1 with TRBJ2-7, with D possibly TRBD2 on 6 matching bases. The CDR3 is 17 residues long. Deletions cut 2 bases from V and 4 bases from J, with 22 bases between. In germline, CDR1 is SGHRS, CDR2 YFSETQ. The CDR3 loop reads CASSFTLRGSDQYEQYF. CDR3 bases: TGCGCCAGCAGCTTCACCCTTCGGGGGAGCGACCAATACGAGCAGTACTTC.

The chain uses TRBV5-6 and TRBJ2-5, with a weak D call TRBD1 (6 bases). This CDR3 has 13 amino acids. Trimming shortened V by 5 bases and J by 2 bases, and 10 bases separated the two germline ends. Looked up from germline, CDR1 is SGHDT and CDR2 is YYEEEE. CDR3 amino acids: CASSTGSQETQYF. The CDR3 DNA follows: TGTGCCAGCAGTACAGGGAGTCAAGAGACCCAGTACTTC. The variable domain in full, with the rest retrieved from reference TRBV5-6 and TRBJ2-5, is DAGVTQSPTHLIKTRGQQVTLRCSPKSGHDTVSWYQQALGQGPQFIFQYYEEEERQRGNFPDRFSGHQFPNYSSELNVNALLLGDSALYLCASSTGSQETQYFGPGTRLLVL.

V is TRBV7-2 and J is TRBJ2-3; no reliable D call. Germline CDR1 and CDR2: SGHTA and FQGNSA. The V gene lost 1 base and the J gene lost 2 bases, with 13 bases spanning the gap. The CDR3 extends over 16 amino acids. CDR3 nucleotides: TGTGCCAGCAGCTTAGTACTGACTCGTTCCACAGATACGCAGTATTTT. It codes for CASSLVLTRSTDTQYF.

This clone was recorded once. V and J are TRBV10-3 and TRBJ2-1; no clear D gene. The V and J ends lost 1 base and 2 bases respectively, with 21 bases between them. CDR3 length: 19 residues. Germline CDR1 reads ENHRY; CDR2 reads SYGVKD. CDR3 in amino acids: CAISEYGQFLRSPYNEQFF. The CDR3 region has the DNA TGTGCCATCAGTGAGTATGGGCAGTTCCTACGATCACCCTACAATGAGCAGTTCTTC.

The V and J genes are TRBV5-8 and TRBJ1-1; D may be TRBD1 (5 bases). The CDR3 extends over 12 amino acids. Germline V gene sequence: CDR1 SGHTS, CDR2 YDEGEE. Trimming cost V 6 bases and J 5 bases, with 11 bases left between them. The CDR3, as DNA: TGTGCCAGCACCTTCGGGGGAACTGAAGCTTTCTTT. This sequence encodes CASTFGGTEAFF.

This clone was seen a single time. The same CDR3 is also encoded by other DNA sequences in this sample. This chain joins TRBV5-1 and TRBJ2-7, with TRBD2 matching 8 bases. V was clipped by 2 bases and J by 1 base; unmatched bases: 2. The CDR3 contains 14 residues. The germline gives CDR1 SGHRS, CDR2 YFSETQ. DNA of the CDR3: TGCGCCAGCAGCTTTACTAGCGGATCCTACGAGCAGTACTTC. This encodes CASSFTSGSYEQYF.

CDR3 in DNA: TGTGCCAGCAGACAGGGGGGTTATTCACCCCTCCACTTT. Protein product: CASRQGGYSPLHF. This chain joins TRBV25-1 and TRBJ1-6; 8 bases are shared with TRBD1. Germline assignment: CDR1 MGHDK and CDR2 SYGVNS. The CDR3 totals 13 residues. J gave up 8 bases and V 6 bases, and 3 bases lay outside the gene matches.